This T cell receptor (beta chain) was profiled in a study of cytomegalovirus exposure and HLA in healthy donors. Study results and caveats: CMV antigen specificity was confirmed in vitro for three CMV-associated chains. According to the study, 150 to 200 TCR beta chains were cytomegalovirus-associated. Using the classifier, cytomegalovirus status was reportedly diagnosed with high specificity and sensitivity.

Concerning this clone itself: Antigen specificity is unknown.

J lost 5 bases, V lost 4 bases, and 14 bases had no gene match. CDR1 SGHRS and CDR2 YFSETQ come from the germline V gene. The CDR3 sequence is 16 residues long. Using immunoSEQ multiplex PCR, the repertoire was profiled, and TCRdb retains in-frame clones only, with some absent. The data show 100,000 or so clones, with approximately 90% seen just once and about 4% held by the top ten. This clonotype was obtained from a woman aged 25 to 39 in good health and CMV-seronegative. Material: PBMCs. The rearrangement links TRBV5-1 to TRBJ2-7; TRBD1 matches 8 bases. The CDR3 reads CASSPFAGQEGNEQYF. In DNA, the CDR3 is TGCGCCAGCAGCCCTTTTGCGGGACAGGAAGGGAACGAGCAGTACTTC.